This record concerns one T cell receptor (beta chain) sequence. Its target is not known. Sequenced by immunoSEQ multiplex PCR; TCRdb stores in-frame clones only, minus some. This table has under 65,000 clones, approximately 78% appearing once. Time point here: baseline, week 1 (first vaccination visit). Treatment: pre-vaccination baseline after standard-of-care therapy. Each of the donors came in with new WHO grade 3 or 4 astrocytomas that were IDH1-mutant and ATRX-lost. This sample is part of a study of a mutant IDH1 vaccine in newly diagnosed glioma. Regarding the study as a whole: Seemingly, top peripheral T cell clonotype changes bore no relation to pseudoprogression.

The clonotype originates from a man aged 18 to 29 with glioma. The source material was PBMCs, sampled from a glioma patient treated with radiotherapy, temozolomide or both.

The CDR3 region has the DNA TGCGCCAGCAGCCAACTCGGGGGGGCCGCGGAGACCCAGTACTTC. Translation: CASSQLGGAAETQYF. The chain uses TRBV4-3 and TRBJ2-5; 8 bases fit TRBD2. Germline V CDR1 and CDR2: LGHNA, YSLEER. The CDR3 has 15 amino acids. Trimming at V came to 2 bases and at J to 5 bases, leaving 7 bases not matched to a gene.